The rows below give T cell receptor beta chains drawn from one sample of a study of blood T cell repertoires in COVID-19. TCRdb keeps only in-frame clones here, not all; method: immunoSEQ multiplex PCR. The data show fewer than 350,000 clones, around 85% seen once. The sequencing input was PBMCs or T cells enriched from blood (not recorded which). The source of these receptors is a woman in her 30s who had been exposed to COVID-19. The CDR3 runs from the conserved cysteine through the conserved F or W.

j_gene,v_gene,CDR3aa
TRBJ1-2,TRBV18,CASSPTGVANYGYTF
TRBJ1-2,TRBV10-1,CASSELQGLDDGYTF
TRBJ1-6,TRBV23-1,CASSQADRGIPCLSSYNSPLHF
TRBJ2-1,TRBV24-1,CATSPGGGTYNEQFF
TRBJ2-1,TRBV5-4,CASSRDRGPNEQFF
TRBJ1-5,TRBV7-9,CASSLSIGVRNQPQHF
TRBJ1-1,TRBV28,CASSLQGTTEAFF
TRBJ2-2,TRBV6-4,CASSDGTNTGELFF
TRBJ2-5,TRBV3-1/TRBV3-2,CASSYKGAGETQYF
TRBJ2-3,TRBV30,CAWSVGLAGGISDTQYF
TRBJ2-1,TRBV11-2,CASCLEVSSSYNEQFF
TRBJ1-2,TRBV12-3/TRBV12-4,CASRGRGGYTF
TRBJ1-1,TRBV7-9,CASSLEGHTEAFF
TRBJ2-7,TRBV30,CAWSVAGSNLYF
TRBJ2-3,TRBV2,CASSLEGEGTDTQYF
TRBJ2-7,TRBV3-1/TRBV3-2,CASSPTTGHPIGDEQYF
TRBJ1-5,TRBV18,CASSVSGGNQPQHF
TRBJ2-2,TRBV5-4,CASSSGTKTGELFF
TRBJ2-3,TRBV5-1,CASSTYSGRATDTQYF
TRBJ2-1,TRBV25-1,CASREAGSEQFF
TRBJ2-5,TRBV9,CASSGKGTAKETQYF
TRBJ2-3,TRBV4-1,CASSQDMTGTSGGVDTQYF
TRBJ1-6,TRBV5-1,CASSLRGESPLHF
TRBJ1-2,TRBV5-1,CASSTGGGPYGYTF
TRBJ1-2,TRBV7-2,CASSSHRSYGYTF
TRBJ1-2,TRBV6-5,CASSYSAGVRGYTF
TRBJ2-5,TRBV7-6,CASSPLQETQYF
TRBJ1-4,TRBV4-1,CASSQTGGKLGEKLFF
TRBJ1-6,TRBV6-5,CASSYGQGALSSPLHF
TRBJ1-1,TRBV7-3,CASSLSGRTEAFF
TRBJ2-3,TRBV11-2,CASSDVKAGGDTQYF
TRBJ2-3,TRBV7-3,CASSFSGGPDTQYF
TRBJ2-7,TRBV19,CASSSGLGYSYEQYF
TRBJ2-3,TRBV9,CASQASGGYTDTQYF
TRBJ1-1,TRBV29-1,CSVESARDSPLDTEAFF
TRBJ2-3,TRBV2,CASSGLVSTDTQYF
TRBJ2-3,TRBV29-1,CSVAWRGPTDTQYF